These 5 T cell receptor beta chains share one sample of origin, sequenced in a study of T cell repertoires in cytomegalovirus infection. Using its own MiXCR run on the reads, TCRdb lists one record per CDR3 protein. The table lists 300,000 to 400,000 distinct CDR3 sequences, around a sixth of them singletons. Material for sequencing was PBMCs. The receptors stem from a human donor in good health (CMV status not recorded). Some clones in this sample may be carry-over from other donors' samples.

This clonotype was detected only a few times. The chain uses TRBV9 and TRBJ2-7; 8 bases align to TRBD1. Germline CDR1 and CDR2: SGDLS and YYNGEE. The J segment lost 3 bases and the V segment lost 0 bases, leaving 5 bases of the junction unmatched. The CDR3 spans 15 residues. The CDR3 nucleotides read TGTGCCAGCAGCGTAGACGGGACAGGCTTCTACGAGCAGTACTTC. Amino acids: CASSVDGTGFYEQYF.

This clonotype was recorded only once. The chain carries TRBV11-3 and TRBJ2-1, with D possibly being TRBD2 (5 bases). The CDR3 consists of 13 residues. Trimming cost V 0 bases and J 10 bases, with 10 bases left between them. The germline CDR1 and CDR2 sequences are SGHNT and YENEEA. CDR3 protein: CASSLDVGDEQFF. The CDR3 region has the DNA TGTGCCAGCAGCTTAGATGTGGGAGACGAGCAGTTCTTC.

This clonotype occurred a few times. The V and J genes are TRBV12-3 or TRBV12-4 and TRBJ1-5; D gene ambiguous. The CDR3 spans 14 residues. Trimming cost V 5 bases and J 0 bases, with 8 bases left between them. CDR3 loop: CASSTIGSNQPQHF. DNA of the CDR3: TGTGCCAGCAGTACGATCGGTAGCAATCAGCCCCAGCATTTT.

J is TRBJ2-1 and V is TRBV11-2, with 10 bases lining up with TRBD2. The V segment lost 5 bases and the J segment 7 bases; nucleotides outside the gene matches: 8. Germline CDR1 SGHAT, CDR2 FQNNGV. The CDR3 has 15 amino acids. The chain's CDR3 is CASSVKGLARNEQFF. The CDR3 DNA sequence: TGTGCCAGCAGCGTAAAGGGACTAGCGAGGAATGAGCAGTTCTTC.

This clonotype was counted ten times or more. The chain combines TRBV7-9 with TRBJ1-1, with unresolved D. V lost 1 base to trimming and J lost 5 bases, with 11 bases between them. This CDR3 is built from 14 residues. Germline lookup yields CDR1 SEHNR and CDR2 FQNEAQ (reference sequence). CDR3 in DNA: TGTGCCAGCAGCTTAGGGCAGAGAATAACTGAAGCTTTCTTT. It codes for CASSLGQRITEAFF.